This TCR beta chain was identified during a study of PD-L1 blockade in urothelial cancer. The CDR3 totals 16 residues. Trimming took 6 bases from V and 6 from J; bases not matched to a gene: 7. Germline CDR1 reads MNHNY; CDR2 reads SVGAGI (reference sequence). Data came from immunoSEQ multiplex PCR; TCRdb stores just in-frame clones and leaves some out. Of 45,000 to 60,000 clones in the sample, 70% to 90% were seen once. The genes are TRBV6-6 and TRBJ1-6; 11 bases are a match to TRBD1. This TCR derives from a man aged 55 to 70 with urothelial cancer. The sample here was PBMCs, taken around atezolizumab (anti-PD-L1) treatment. Here the CDR3 DNA reads TGTGCCAGCAGGATCGGACAGGGGGCGCGTAATTCACCCCTCCACTTT. Translated: CASRIGQGARNSPLHF.